This passage covers 26 T cell receptor beta chains from one sample sequenced in a study of T cell clonality in common variable immunodeficiency. The protocol was immunoSEQ multiplex PCR, while the TCRdb copy is restricted to in-frame clones and leaves out a portion. The sample contains tens of thousands of clones, none of them singletons. Sample: peripheral blood mononuclear cells. The source is a person aged 18 to 70 in good health.

There are many counts of this clone. The DNA ends 3 residues before the CDR3 does, and the rest of the CDR3 is filled in from the germline J gene. This chain uses TRBV5-1 with TRBJ2-2; 12 bases line up with TRBD2. Trimming cost V 4 bases and J 6 bases; bases outside gene matches: 4. Germline CDR1 SGHRS, CDR2 YFSETQ. The CDR3 runs 15 residues. CDR3 residues: CASSTRLAGAGELFF. The DNA read from the CDR3 is TGCGCCAGCAGCACTAGACTAGCGGGAGCCGGGGAG.

This clone was counted at least ten times. The CDR3 extends 3 residues past the end of the read, so its final part is completed from the germline J gene. The chain uses TRBV5-4 and TRBJ2-7; TRBD1 matches 10 bases. Germline lookup yields CDR1 SGHNT and CDR2 YYREEE (reference sequence). The CDR3 has 15 amino acids. Trimming took 4 bases from V and 6 from J; bases not matched to a gene: 10. CDR3 DNA, as far as it was read: TGTGCCAGCAGCGTCTCCGGGACAGGGGTGCGCGAG. Its translation: CASSVSGTGVRE. The whole CDR3 sequence reads CASSVSGTGVREQYF. The variable domain in full, with the rest retrieved from reference TRBV5-4 and TRBJ2-7, is ETGVTQSPTHLIKTRGQQVTLRCSSQSGHNTVSWYQQALGQGPQFIFQYYREEENGRGNFPPRFSGLQFPNYSSELNVNALELDDSALYLCASSVSGTGVREQYFGPGTRLTVT.

This clone was observed at least ten times. The CDR3 is cut off 3 residues early in the read; its end comes from the germline J gene. The chain links TRBV9 to TRBJ1-5, with 11 bases fitting TRBD1. The V gene's germline CDR1 is SGDLS and CDR2 YYNGEE. The CDR3 consists of 15 residues. After removal of 4 bases from V and 5 bases from J, the junction contained 5 bases not matched to a gene. The CDR3: CASSRTGGLHQPQHF. The CDR3 bases that were read are TGTGCCAGCAGCCGGACAGGGGGCCTACATCAGCCC.

This clone came up many times. The read terminates 3 residues before the CDR3 end, so the remaining end is supplied by the germline J gene. The rearrangement links TRBV12-3 or TRBV12-4 to TRBJ1-1; perhaps TRBD1 as D (5 bases). Trimming removed 4 bases at V and 5 bases at J, with 17 bases between. This CDR3 contains 15 residues. The sequenced part of the CDR3 DNA is TGTGCCAGCAGTTCTTCCTCCGACAGTAGGACTGAA. As protein: CASSSSSDSRTE. The complete CDR3 protein is CASSSSSDSRTEAFF.

This clone showed up many times. One end of the junction is discordant with germline, which a read error may explain. The CDR3 is CASSLNTGSSYEQYF. CDR3 bases read: TGTGCTAGCAGCTTAAACACGGGGAGCTCCTACGAG. The genes are TRBV7-7 and TRBJ2-7, with a tentative D call TRBD2 (5 bases). The read terminates 3 residues ahead of where the CDR3 ends, so the germline J gene completes it. The CDR3 spans 15 residues. Germline CDR1 and CDR2: SSHAT and FNYEAQ (reference sequence).

This clone was recorded many times. The CDR3 extends 3 residues past the end of the read, so its final part is completed from the germline J gene. The chain is built from TRBV11-2 and TRBJ2-7; D remains unclear. Per the germline V gene, CDR1 is SGHAT and CDR2 is FQNNGV. This CDR3 has 14 residues. V dropped 3 bases and J dropped 2 bases, with 11 bases sitting between them. CDR3 bases read: TGTGCCAGCAGCTTTCAGTCTTCGACCTACGAG. Its translation is CASSFQSSTYE. The entire CDR3 is CASSFQSSTYEQYF. Combining the CDR3 with reference TRBV11-2 and TRBJ2-7 gives the whole variable domain EAGVAQSPRYKIIEKRQSVAFWCNPISGHATLYWYQQILGQGPKLLIQFQNNGVVDDSQLPKDRFSAERLKGVDSTLKIQPAKLEDSAVYLCASSFQSSTYEQYFGPGTRLTVT.

This clone was picked up many times. The read terminates 3 residues before the CDR3 end, so the remaining end is supplied by the germline J gene. This chain connects TRBV19 to TRBJ1-1, with 9 bases that match TRBD1. The junction had 4 bases not matched to a gene; V was cut back by 4 bases and J by 1 base. The CDR3 loop spans 15 amino acids. The germline CDR1 and CDR2 sequences are LNHDA and SQIVND (reference sequence). CDR3 amino acids: CASSTTGGPNTEAFF. CDR3 DNA, as far as it was read: TGTGCCAGTAGTACGACAGGGGGTCCGAACACTGAA. Drawing the rest from reference TRBV19 and TRBJ1-1, the complete variable domain is DGGITQSPKYLFRKEGQNVTLSCEQNLNHDAMYWYRQDPGQGLRLIYYSQIVNDFQKGDIAEGYSVSREKKESFPLTVTSAQKNPTAFYLCASSTTGGPNTEAFFGQGTRLTVV.

This clone was detected many times. Read coverage stops 3 residues before the CDR3 terminus; the germline J gene supplies the remainder. This sequence joins TRBV3-1 (or the pseudogene TRBV3-2) and TRBJ2-7; weak D call: TRBD1 (7 bases). Trimming took off 4 bases at V and 5 bases at J, with 15 bases between the two ends. The CDR3 extends over 14 amino acids. The V gene's germline CDR1 is LGHDT and CDR2 YNNKEL (reference sequence). Partial CDR3 DNA: TGTGCCAGCAGCCCCCGTGGAGGGGGCCACGAG. It encodes CASSPRGGGHE. In full, the CDR3 reads CASSPRGGGHEQYF.

The table lists this clone with many counts. From the germline J gene comes the end of the CDR3, since the read stops 3 residues before it. The same CDR3 can be traced to other DNA sequences in this sample. This rearrangement joins TRBV5-1 to TRBJ2-1, with D perhaps TRBD1 (5 bases). This CDR3 spans 14 amino acids. With 0 bases removed from V and 3 bases from J, the gap between germline ends came to 7 bases. CDR1 is SGHRS and CDR2 is YFSETQ in the germline V gene. CDR3 in amino acids: CASSLGQSYNEQFF. CDR3 DNA, as far as it was read: TGCGCCAGCAGCTTGGGACAGAGCTACAATGAG.

This clone has ten or more counts. The missing CDR3 end, 3 residues past where the read stops, is filled in from the germline J gene. The V call is TRBV6-2 or TRBV6-3, the J call TRBJ1-5; D possibly corresponds to TRBD1 (6 bases). Trimming shortened V by 6 bases and J by 0 bases, and 9 bases separated the two germline ends. Germline V CDR1 and CDR2: MNHEY, SVGEGT. CDR3 length: 14 residues. CDR3 bases read: TGTGCCAGCAGACAGGGTTTTAGCAATCAGCCC. Its protein product is CASRQGFSNQP. The entire CDR3 protein is CASRQGFSNQPQHF.

This clone came up many times. The read terminates 3 residues ahead of where the CDR3 ends, so the germline J gene completes it. V and J are TRBV12-3 or TRBV12-4 and TRBJ2-1, with D possibly called TRBD1 or TRBD2 (6 bases each). This CDR3 is built from 14 residues. V shed 3 bases and J shed 7 bases, with 13 bases lying between them. The sequenced CDR3 bases are TGTGCCAGCAGTTTTAGCTGGAGGGGGAATGAG. This translates into CASSFSWRGNE. The entire CDR3 sequence reads CASSFSWRGNEQFF.

This clone was seen at least ten times. The read ends 3 residues shy of where the CDR3 ends; the end is completed using the germline J gene. J is TRBJ2-2 and V is TRBV20-1; 8 positions agree with TRBD2. From germline, CDR1 is DFQATT and CDR2 SNEGSKA (reference sequence). The CDR3 covers 15 residues. With 6 bases clipped from V and 6 bases from J, the junction kept 12 bases outside the gene matches. CDR3 residues: CSAAGEFSLSGELFF. CDR3 DNA, as far as it was read: TGCAGTGCAGCGGGGGAGTTCAGCTTGTCCGGGGAG.

This clone was recorded a few times. Coverage ceases 3 residues before the CDR3 finishes, and the germline J gene fills in the end. The gene calls are TRBV18 and TRBJ1-6; D remains ambiguous. The CDR3 loop spans 16 amino acids. Looked up from germline, CDR1 is KGHSH and CDR2 is LQKENI. The ends were cut back, 5 bases at V and 0 bases at J, with 11 bases in the middle. CDR3 residues: CASSFDFSSYNSPLHF. CDR3 DNA, as far as it was read: TGTGCCAGCTCATTCGACTTTAGCTCCTATAATTCACCC.

This clone was counted many times. CDR3 loop: CASSYSTGTNTEAFF. CDR3 bases read: TGCGCCAGCAGCTATTCGACGGGGACAAACACTGAA. V is TRBV5-1 and J is TRBJ1-1; D is possibly TRBD1 (6 bases). The read is 3 residues too short to cover the CDR3 end, so that end is filled in from the germline J gene. Germline CDR1 SGHRS, CDR2 YFSETQ. Trimming pared 3 bases from V and 2 bases from J, leaving 14 bases between. There are 15 residues in the CDR3.

This clone was detected many times. Coverage ceases 3 residues before the CDR3 finishes, and the germline J gene fills in the end. The chain has TRBV5-1 and TRBJ2-1; 8 bases line up with TRBD2. The V gene end was trimmed by 4 bases and the J gene end by 7 bases; junction bases not matched to a gene: 7. The CDR3 is made up of 14 amino acids. From germline, CDR1 is SGHRS and CDR2 YFSETQ. Partial CDR3 DNA: TGCGCCAGCAGCATAGCGGGGAACAGAAATGAG. Encoded protein: CASSIAGNRNE. The full CDR3 protein reads CASSIAGNRNEQFF.

This clone came up many times. The sequenced fragment ends 3 residues before the CDR3 boundary, so the rest is inferred from the germline J gene. The chain links TRBV18 to TRBJ1-2, with D possibly matching TRBD1 (5 bases). V shed 6 bases and J shed 6 bases, with 17 bases lying between them. The germline CDR1 and CDR2 sequences are KGHSH and LQKENI. CDR3 length: 14 residues. The part of the CDR3 DNA that was read is TGTGCCAGCTCCCCAACAGGAACCTCCGATGGC. The encoded protein is CASSPTGTSDG. The complete CDR3 reads CASSPTGTSDGYTF. The full variable domain, with the rest looked up from reference TRBV18 and TRBJ1-2, is NAGVMQNPRHLVRRRGQEARLRCSPMKGHSHVYWYRQLPEEGLKFMVYLQKENIIDESGMPKERFSAEFPKEGPSILRIQQVVRGDSAAYFCASSPTGTSDGYTFGSGTRLTVV.

At least ten counts were recorded for this clone. The DNA ends 3 residues before the CDR3 does, and the rest of the CDR3 is filled in from the germline J gene. The rearrangement links TRBV5-1 to TRBJ1-6, with D maybe TRBD1 (5 bases). The CDR3 loop spans 16 amino acids. Trimming stripped 4 bases from V and 8 bases from J, with 19 bases between. Germline assignment: CDR1 SGHRS and CDR2 YFSETQ. CDR3 sequence reads: CASSNPTALQHSPLHF. CDR3 DNA, as far as it was read: TGCGCCAGCAGCAATCCGACAGCCCTCCAGCATTCACCC.

This clone was detected ten times or more. The read falls 3 residues short of the CDR3 end, and the missing part is taken from the germline J gene. This sequence joins TRBV12-3 or TRBV12-4 and TRBJ2-1, with TRBD2 matching 8 bases. This CDR3 has 15 residues. The V gene end was trimmed by 6 bases and the J gene end by 8 bases; junction bases not matched to a gene: 12. Incomplete CDR3 DNA: TGTGCCAGCAGCCCGATGACTAGCGCTTGGGATGAG. Protein sequence: CASSPMTSAWDE. Given in full, the CDR3 is CASSPMTSAWDEQFF.

This clone was seen at least ten times. The observed sequence ends 3 residues before the CDR3 terminus, with the missing tail filled in from the germline J gene. The rearrangement links TRBV7-2 to TRBJ2-4; D not certain. Germline CDR1 reads SGHTA; CDR2 reads FQGNSA. The V end was cut by 5 bases, the J end by 2 bases, with 10 bases between. The CDR3 has 14 amino acids. CDR3 DNA (partial): TGTGCCAGCAGCCCGACACCTACCAAAAACATT. Encoded protein: CASSPTPTKNI. The full CDR3 is CASSPTPTKNIQYF.

This clone has at least ten counts. The read falls 3 residues short of the CDR3 end, and the missing part is taken from the germline J gene. The chain links TRBV4-1 to TRBJ1-4; a weak D match, TRBD1 (5 bases). The CDR3 contains 18 residues. Germline values: CDR1 MGHRA, CDR2 YSYEKL. Between the trimmed V and J ends, which lost 0 bases and 5 bases, there was a span of 19 bases. CDR3 residues: CASSQDHGAAGPNEKLFF. The part of the CDR3 DNA that was read is TGCGCCAGCAGCCAAGATCATGGGGCGGCGGGGCCCAATGAAAAA.

This clone was counted ten times or more. The CDR3 end falls 3 residues outside the read, so it is completed with the germline J gene. V is TRBV5-4 and J is TRBJ1-4; D unresolved. Trimming pared 5 bases from V and 5 bases from J, leaving 16 bases between. The CDR3 has 15 amino acids. Looked up from germline, CDR1 is SGHNT and CDR2 is YYREEE (reference sequence). The DNA read from the CDR3 is TGTGCCAGCAGTTATGGTCGAGGTGCCAATGAAAAA. Translation: CASSYGRGANEK. The CDR3 reads in full as CASSYGRGANEKLFF. Full variable domain (rest looked up from reference TRBV5-4 and TRBJ1-4): ETGVTQSPTHLIKTRGQQVTLRCSSQSGHNTVSWYQQALGQGPQFIFQYYREEENGRGNFPPRFSGLQFPNYSSELNVNALELDDSALYLCASSYGRGANEKLFFGSGTQLSVL.

There are many counts of this clone. The read ends 3 residues early relative to the CDR3; the germline J gene fills the gap. The chain carries TRBV5-4 and TRBJ2-7; 7 bases are shared with TRBD1. V was clipped by 0 bases and J by 2 bases; unmatched bases: 2. The CDR3 length is 14 residues. CDR1 and CDR2 from the germline V gene are SGHNT and YYREEE (reference sequence). CDR3 DNA (partial): TGTGCCAGCAGCTTGGACAGGGGCCCCTACGAG. This sequence encodes CASSLDRGPYE. The whole CDR3 sequence reads CASSLDRGPYEQYF.

This clone was counted many times. The CDR3 end lies 3 residues beyond the end of the read and is filled in from the germline J gene. The chain employs TRBV6-2 or TRBV6-3 and TRBJ1-1; tentatively, D is TRBD1 (5 bases). The CDR3 consists of 12 residues. Trimming removed 2 bases from V and 7 bases from J, with 8 bases in between. Looked up from germline, CDR1 is MNHEY and CDR2 is SVGEGT. The sequenced part of the CDR3 DNA is TGTGCCAGCAGTTACCAGGGAGGTGAA. Translated: CASSYQGGE. The entire CDR3 sequence reads CASSYQGGEAFF.

For this clone: A clone one base away is much larger, so this may be a read error. Coverage ceases 3 residues before the CDR3 finishes, and the germline J gene fills in the end. The rearrangement joins TRBV7-3 to TRBJ2-7, with TRBD2 identical over 9 bases. CDR3 length: 14 residues. The trim removed 5 bases at V and 6 bases at J, leaving 8 bases unmatched. Germline CDR1 is SGHTA and CDR2 is FQGTGA. The part of the CDR3 DNA that was read is TGTGCCAGCAGCCCGAGCGGGGGGCCCAGCGAG. Protein product: CASSPSGGPSE. The complete CDR3 sequence is CASSPSGGPSEQYF.

This clone has at least ten counts. The read comes to an end 3 residues before the CDR3 does, leaving the germline J gene to fill in the end. The chain recombines TRBV28 with TRBJ2-7, with no clear D. The CDR3 length is 12 residues. The germline V and J ends were trimmed by 3 bases and 3 bases, with 6 bases remaining between them. Germline lookup yields CDR1 MDHEN and CDR2 SYDVKM. The part of the CDR3 DNA that was read is TGTGCCAGCAGTTTGTCCGGCTACGAG. The encoded protein is CASSLSGYE. The CDR3 reads in full as CASSLSGYEQYF.

This clone occurred many times. The read is 3 residues too short to cover the CDR3 end, so that end is filled in from the germline J gene. The gene calls are TRBV11-2 and TRBJ2-1; D might be TRBD2 (6 bases). The CDR3 runs to 15 residues. Germline values: CDR1 SGHAT, CDR2 FQNNGV. With 4 bases removed from V and 4 bases from J, the gap between germline ends came to 14 bases. The CDR3 is CASSSYRGVYNEQFF. The part of the CDR3 DNA that was read is TGTGCCAGCAGCTCCTACCGCGGGGTGTACAATGAG.